This T cell receptor beta chain was obtained from a study of blood T cell repertoires in COVID-19. About the study: The study drew acute and convalescent COVID-19 samples from the United States, Italy and Spain. PBMCs, B-cell-depleted T cells, or T cells provided the cDNA or gDNA that made up the material.

Germline V gives CDR1 LNHDA, CDR2 SQIVND (reference sequence). Trimming pared 0 bases from V and 6 bases from J, leaving 15 bases between. The length of the CDR3 is 16 residues. Seattle's enrolled individuals joined amid active infection and were then monitored longitudinally. Authors' processing steps: Estimates of nucleated cell counts were drawn from the amplification of reference gene primers. Assay used: immunoSEQ multiplex PCR; TCRdb lists only in-frame clones, some missing. V and J calls and clone size come straight from that table; D and trimming were deduced from the DNA. The sample has 250,000 to 350,000 clones, roughly 88% seen once.

The sequence was obtained from a woman aged 25 to 39 with COVID-19, enrolled during active disease. Sequencing input: peripheral blood. The chain has TRBV19 and TRBJ1-5; D is possibly TRBD1 (5 bases). This CDR3 reads CASSIDLGGSVQPQHF. The CDR3 nucleotides are TGTGCCAGTAGTATAGATCTGGGGGGGAGCGTTCAGCCCCAGCATTTT.